A single sample is the source of the 20 T cell receptor beta chains below, sequenced in a study of blood T cell repertoires in COVID-19. TCRdb keeps only in-frame clones here, not all; method: immunoSEQ multiplex PCR. The data show under 300,000 clones, about 86% seen once. Sequenced material: peripheral blood. Receptors originate from a man older than 75 with acute or convalescent COVID-19.

The chain links TRBV7-9 to TRBJ2-7; the match to TRBD2 covers 7 bases. CDR1 and CDR2 (germline): SEHNR, FQNEAQ (reference sequence). J was trimmed by 3 bases and V by 5 bases; bases with no gene match: 7. This CDR3 has 14 amino acids. CDR3 DNA: TGTGCCAGCAGCACGGGGGAGGGCCTCTACGAGCAGTACTTC. Amino acid sequence: CASSTGEGLYEQYF.

The chain links TRBV5-1 to TRBJ2-3, with 11 bases aligning to TRBD2. Losses at the gene ends were 0 bases for V and 4 bases for J; bases not matched to a gene: 1. Germline V gene data show CDR1 as SGHRS and CDR2 as YFSETQ. The CDR3 extends over 15 amino acids. Here the CDR3 DNA reads TGCGCCAGCAGCTTGGTTAGCGGGAGGGCAGATACGCAGTATTTT. Its protein product is CASSLVSGRADTQYF.

The rearrangement joins TRBV27 to TRBJ1-2; the match to TRBD1 covers 8 bases. The CDR3 is made up of 16 amino acids. Germline V gives CDR1 MNHEY, CDR2 SMNVEV (reference sequence). The ends lost 3 bases at V and 4 bases at J; junction bases unmatched: 10. CDR3: CASSFRGAGGGYGYTF. The CDR3 nucleotides are TGTGCCAGCAGTTTCCGTGGGGCAGGGGGCGGCTATGGCTACACCTTC.

V gene TRBV7-9 combines with J gene TRBJ2-3; 9 nucleotides match TRBD1. The CDR3 has 15 amino acids. J gave up 4 bases and V 6 bases, and 8 bases lay outside the gene matches. Germline V gene lookup returns CDR1 SEHNR and CDR2 FQNEAQ (reference sequence). The CDR3 loop is CASSPGQGLPDTQYF. The CDR3 region has the DNA TGTGCCAGCAGTCCGGGACAGGGTCTCCCAGATACGCAGTATTTT.

CDR3 in DNA: TGTGCCACCAGCAGAGATCAGGTGAACTATGGCTACACCTTC. Its protein is CATSRDQVNYGYTF. J is TRBJ1-2 and V is TRBV15; D not certain. V was pared by 0 bases and J by 2 bases, with 7 bases between. CDR3 size: 14 residues. CDR1 and CDR2 (germline): LNHNV, YYDKDF (reference sequence).

This chain uses TRBV7-2 with TRBJ2-3; TRBD2 matches at 12 bases. This CDR3 is built from 16 residues. The junction had 1 base not matched to a gene; V was cut back by 2 bases and J by 1 base. Germline CDR1 is SGHTA and CDR2 is FQGNSA. Here the CDR3 DNA reads TGTGCCAGCAGCTTACGACTAGCGGGGGGCACAGATACGCAGTATTTT. This codes for CASSLRLAGGTDTQYF.

CDR3: CASSLVGGRNTEAFF. The CDR3 coding sequence is TGTGCCAGCAGCTTGGTTGGAGGGAGGAACACTGAAGCTTTCTTT. The chain combines TRBV5-4 with TRBJ1-1; D gene ambiguous. The CDR3 is 15 residues long. Trimming shortened V by 0 bases and J by 1 base, and 10 bases separated the two germline ends. Germline V gene data show CDR1 as SGHNT and CDR2 as YYREEE (reference sequence).

V and J are TRBV7-9 and TRBJ2-7; a weak D match, TRBD1 (5 bases). The CDR3 extends over 14 amino acids. Per germline, CDR1 SEHNR and CDR2 FQNEAQ (reference sequence). V was cut by 5 bases and J by 0 bases, with 11 bases left in between. CDR3 residues: CASSPTDNSYEQYF. CDR3 nucleotides: TGTGCCAGCAGCCCAACGGACAACTCCTACGAGCAGTACTTC.

This chain connects TRBV3-1 (or the pseudogene TRBV3-2) to TRBJ2-7; D remains unclear. With 2 bases removed from V and 3 bases from J, the gap between germline ends came to 11 bases. Germline CDR1 and CDR2: LGHDT and YNNKEL (reference sequence). The CDR3 has 14 residues. For the CDR3, the DNA is TGTGCCAGCAGCCAATTTGCAGTAAGCTACGAGCAGTACTTC. Its protein is CASSQFAVSYEQYF.

The J gene is TRBJ2-5, the V gene TRBV3-1 (or the pseudogene TRBV3-2); D remains ambiguous. This CDR3 spans 14 amino acids. The germline gives CDR1 LGHDT, CDR2 YNNKEL (reference sequence). V was cut by 4 bases and J by 2 bases, with 11 bases left in between. The CDR3 here is CASSLRGYQETQYF. CDR3 sequence (DNA): TGTGCCAGCAGCCTCCGAGGATATCAAGAGACCCAGTACTTC.

The V and J genes are TRBV6-1 and TRBJ1-1, with D perhaps TRBD1 (6 bases). CDR3 length equals 16 residues. V was clipped by 0 bases and J by 11 bases, with 22 bases between them. Germline V gives CDR1 MNHNS, CDR2 SASEGT. DNA for the CDR3: TGTGCCAGCAGTGAAGCGTCGGGGGGGGGCCTATTTGAGGCTTTCTTT. This sequence encodes CASSEASGGGLFEAFF.

This CDR3 is CASSVGQGAWNEQFF. The DNA of the CDR3 is TGTGCCAGCAGCGTAGGACAGGGGGCTTGGAATGAGCAGTTCTTC. The chain links TRBV9 to TRBJ2-1; 10 nucleotides line up with TRBD1. J lost 7 bases, V lost 0 bases, and 4 bases had no gene match. Germline lookup yields CDR1 SGDLS and CDR2 YYNGEE. This CDR3 contains 15 residues.

The rearrangement joins TRBV4-1 to TRBJ1-1; D is uncertain. Deletions cut 1 base from V and 9 bases from J, with 18 bases between. CDR3 length: 15 amino acids. Germline V CDR1 and CDR2: MGHRA, YSYEKL. The CDR3 protein is CASSQVYEVVAKAFF. The CDR3 bases are TGCGCCAGCAGCCAAGTTTACGAAGTGGTCGCGAAAGCTTTCTTT.

The gene calls are TRBV28 and TRBJ1-5, with D perhaps matching TRBD1 (5 bases). The ends were cut back, 10 bases at V and 1 base at J, with 17 bases in the middle. Germline assignment: CDR1 MDHEN and CDR2 SYDVKM. The CDR3 totals 15 residues. CDR3 sequence: CATREGLISNQPQHF. CDR3 bases: TGTGCCACCAGGGAAGGACTGATCAGCAATCAGCCCCAGCATTTT.

The chain joins TRBV29-1 to TRBJ2-1, with D possibly TRBD1 on 6 matching bases. The CDR3 spans 15 residues. V was shortened by 6 bases and J by 3 bases, with 18 bases between the two germline ends. Germline CDR1 and CDR2: SQVTM and ANQGSEA. The CDR3, as DNA: TGCAGCGTAGTGGGGACACCCCTCCACTACAATGAGCAGTTCTTC. Translating gives CSVVGTPLHYNEQFF.

The chain joins TRBV6-5 to TRBJ2-7; 8 bases fit TRBD2. CDR1 is MNHEY and CDR2 is SVGAGI in the germline V gene. The CDR3 loop spans 12 amino acids. V lost 7 bases and J lost 4; bases outside the gene matches: 3. The CDR3 here is CASTGGAYEQYF. The DNA for the CDR3 is TGTGCCAGCACCGGGGGGGCTTACGAGCAGTACTTC.

The rearrangement joins TRBV25-1 to TRBJ2-7; 11 nucleotides match TRBD1. CDR3 size: 17 residues. Germline assignment: CDR1 MGHDK and CDR2 SYGVNS. Germline trimming cut 5 bases from V and 0 bases from J; bases unmatched to any gene: 9. The chain's CDR3 is CASSRADGTGGSYEQYF. The CDR3 DNA follows: TGTGCCAGCAGTCGAGCAGACGGGACAGGGGGCTCCTACGAGCAGTACTTC.

This sequence joins TRBV3-1 (or the pseudogene TRBV3-2) and TRBJ1-1, with no clear D. CDR1 LGHDT and CDR2 YNNKEL come from the germline V gene (reference sequence). V was clipped by 1 base and J by 1 base, with 10 bases between them. The CDR3 consists of 15 residues. The CDR3 is CASSQVSGKNTEAFF. The CDR3 region has the DNA TGTGCCAGCAGCCAAGTTTCCGGGAAGAACACTGAAGCTTTCTTT.

The CDR3 sequence is CASSSQGGTVYNEQFF. CDR3 nucleotide sequence: TGTGCCAGCAGCTCCCAGGGCGGGACAGTTTACAATGAGCAGTTCTTC. This rearrangement joins TRBV9 to TRBJ2-1; possible D gene TRBD1, 7 bases. Germline loops: CDR1 SGDLS, CDR2 YYNGEE. The CDR3 covers 16 residues. Trimming removed 4 bases from V and 4 bases from J, with 18 bases in between. Looking up the rest from reference TRBV9 and TRBJ2-1 gives the full variable domain: DSGVTQTPKHLITATGQRVTLRCSPRSGDLSVYWYQQSLDQGLQFLIQYYNGEERAKGNILERFSAQQFPDLHSELNLSSLELGDSALYFCASSSQGGTVYNEQFFGPGTRLTVL.

The chain joins TRBV28 to TRBJ1-1; TRBD1 aligns across 8 bases. The germline V gene has CDR1 MDHEN and CDR2 SYDVKM. The CDR3 contains 15 residues. Trimming removed 5 bases from V and 1 base from J; junction bases left unmatched: 6. The CDR3 DNA reads as TGTGCCAGCAGTCCCAGGGGGCGAGGGAACACTGAAGCTTTCTTT. This codes for CASSPRGRGNTEAFF.